The next 6 T cell receptor beta chains were all read from a single sample in a study of T cell clonality in common variable immunodeficiency. Generated by immunoSEQ multiplex PCR, the TCRdb table keeps only in-frame clones and is missing some. The sample counts some 43,000 clones, none seen once; the ten largest own 2% to 2.5%. Material: peripheral blood mononuclear cells. Source of these receptors: a person aged 18 to 69 in good health.

The table lists this clone with many counts. The read is 3 residues too short to cover the CDR3 end, so that end is filled in from the germline J gene. The rearrangement joins TRBV20-1 to TRBJ1-6, with TRBD1 matching over 10 bases. V trimming: 6 bases; J trimming: 7 bases; junction bases outside the gene matches: 6. The CDR3 length is 14 residues. Germline V gene data show CDR1 as DFQATT and CDR2 as SNEGSKA (reference sequence). This chain's CDR3 is CSAHGTGANSPLHF. The part of the CDR3 DNA that was read is TGCAGTGCCCACGGGACAGGGGCGAATTCACCC.

This clone was seen at least ten times. Read coverage stops 3 residues before the CDR3 terminus; the germline J gene supplies the remainder. This chain connects TRBV20-1 to TRBJ2-1; D gene unclear. The length of the CDR3 is 12 residues. V lost 5 bases, J lost 6 bases, and 11 bases lay in between. Per germline, CDR1 DFQATT and CDR2 SNEGSKA (reference sequence). The covered CDR3 bases are TGCAGTGCTCTACTCACCATCAATGAG. It codes for CSALLTINE. The CDR3 as a whole reads CSALLTINEQFF.

This clone appeared many times. The CDR3 end falls 3 residues outside the read, so it is completed with the germline J gene. The chain is built from TRBV7-9 and TRBJ1-1; 8 nucleotides line up with TRBD1. The CDR3 contains 15 residues. The germline CDR1 and CDR2 sequences are SEHNR and FQNEAQ (reference sequence). The ends lost 3 bases at V and 5 bases at J; junction bases unmatched: 8. CDR3 sequence: CASSFSGRGQTEAFF. The covered CDR3 bases are TGTGCCAGCAGCTTTAGCGGCAGGGGGCAAACTGAA. The entire variable domain, with the rest obtained from reference TRBV7-9 and TRBJ1-1, is as follows: DTGVSQNPRHKITKRGQNVTFRCDPISEHNRLYWYRQTLGQGPEFLTYFQNEAQLEKSRLLSDRFSAERPKGSFSTLEIQRTEQGDSAMYLCASSFSGRGQTEAFFGQGTRLTVV.

This clone was seen repeatedly, ten times or more. The CDR3 end falls 3 residues outside the read, so it is completed with the germline J gene. The genes are TRBV7-6 and TRBJ2-3, with 7 positions matching TRBD1. With V trimmed by 5 bases and J by 3 bases, 8 bases remained unmatched. CDR3 size: 15 residues. CDR1 is SGHVS, CDR2 FNYEAQ, per germline. The CDR3 DNA, read in part, is TGTGCCAGCAGCCGCGACAGGGTCGGAACAGATACG. Amino acids: CASSRDRVGTDT. The entire CDR3 reads CASSRDRVGTDTQYF. Looking up the rest from reference TRBV7-6 and TRBJ2-3 gives the full variable domain: GAGVSQSPRYKVTKRGQDVALRCDPISGHVSLYWYRQALGQGPEFLTYFNYEAQQDKSGLPNDRFSAERPEGSISTLTIQRTEQRDSAMYRCASSRDRVGTDTQYFGPGTRLTVL.

This clone was seen many times. The observed sequence ends 3 residues before the CDR3 terminus, with the missing tail filled in from the germline J gene. V is TRBV9 and J is TRBJ2-7; perhaps TRBD1 as D (5 bases). Trimming took off 3 bases at V and 2 bases at J, with 15 bases between the two ends. The CDR3 extends over 15 amino acids. CDR1 is SGDLS, CDR2 YYNGEE, per germline. The CDR3 DNA, read in part, is TGTGCCAGCAGCGGCCTCAGGGATGACACCTACGAG. Amino acid sequence: CASSGLRDDTYE. The full CDR3 protein is CASSGLRDDTYEQYF.

This clone was observed many times. The read ends 3 residues shy of where the CDR3 ends; the end is completed using the germline J gene. The J gene is TRBJ1-6, the V gene TRBV2; D is ambiguous. CDR1 is SNHLY, CDR2 FYNNEI, per germline. The germline V and J ends were trimmed by 6 bases and 5 bases, with 14 bases remaining between them. This CDR3 is built from 15 residues. The DNA read from the CDR3 is TGTGCCAGCAGGCTAGCCCAGTCCCATAATTCACCC. It translates to CASRLAQSHNSP. The whole CDR3 reads CASRLAQSHNSPLHF. The full variable domain, with the rest looked up from reference TRBV2 and TRBJ1-6, is EPEVTQTPSHQVTQMGQEVILRCVPISNHLYFYWYRQILGQKVEFLVSFYNNEISEKSEIFDDQFSVERPDGSNFTLKIRSTKLEDSAMYFCASRLAQSHNSPLHFGNGTRLTVT.